Sequencing of this TCR beta chain was carried out in a study of blood T cells in healthy people across ages. Findings and limits, study-wide: CMV infection status of these donors was not known.

For the second PCR, which ran for about 6 to 11 cycles, a sample-barcoded 5' primer and a J-beta primer mix were used. The template-switch adaptor was a 5' adaptor with 12 random nucleotides. It tagged each cDNA molecule. TCRdb reanalysed the 5' RACE reads using MiXCR and keeps one entry per CDR3 protein. The table shows 920,000 or so distinct CDR3 sequences, with under 45% occurring only once. The CDR3 contains 13 residues. Germline V gene lookup returns CDR1 MNHEY and CDR2 SMNVEV (reference sequence). Trimming cost V 5 bases and J 3 bases; bases outside gene matches: 3. In regard to this clonotype: Its antigen remains unidentified.

Per-sample PBMC isolation yielded at least 6.5 million cells. V gene TRBV27 combines with J gene TRBJ2-7; 8 nucleotides align to TRBD2. This clonotype was sampled from a woman aged 55-69 years in good health. The sequenced material came from blood. DNA for the CDR3: TGTGCCAGCAGTGTGCTAGCGGGCTACGAGCAGTACTTC. As protein: CASSVLAGYEQYF.